This T cell receptor beta chain appears in the sequencing data of a study of T cell changes during pregnancy in multiple sclerosis. Libraries were prepared by immunoSEQ multiplex PCR; TCRdb keeps only in-frame clonotypes and omits some of them. The data contain some 60,000 clones, approximately 90% of them singletons. This clone was counted a single time. The TCR sequence derives from a female donor in good health, enrolled as a control in a pregnancy study. This sample comprised peripheral blood, obtained in the first trimester of pregnancy.

DNA for the CDR3: TGTGCCAGCGCCCCCTCGGCGGCCTACAATGAGCAGTTCTTC. It translates to CASAPSAAYNEQFF. The V call is TRBV7-9, the J call TRBJ2-1, with unresolved D. The CDR3 has 14 amino acids. Trimming pared 8 bases from V and 2 bases from J, leaving 13 bases between. Per the germline V gene, CDR1 is SEHNR and CDR2 is FQNEAQ (reference sequence).